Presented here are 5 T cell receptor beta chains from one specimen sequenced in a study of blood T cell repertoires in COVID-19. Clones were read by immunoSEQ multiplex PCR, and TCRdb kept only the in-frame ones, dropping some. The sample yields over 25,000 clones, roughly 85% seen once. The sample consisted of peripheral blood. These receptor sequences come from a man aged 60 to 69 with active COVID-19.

The CDR3 DNA reads TGTGCCCTGGGACAGCTCCTCTACGAGCAGTACTTC. It codes for CALGQLLYEQYF. The chain links TRBV6-5 to TRBJ2-7, with 7 bases fitting TRBD1. The CDR3 consists of 12 residues. From germline, CDR1 is MNHEY and CDR2 SVGAGI. The J segment lost 3 bases and the V segment lost 11 bases, leaving 7 bases of the junction unmatched.

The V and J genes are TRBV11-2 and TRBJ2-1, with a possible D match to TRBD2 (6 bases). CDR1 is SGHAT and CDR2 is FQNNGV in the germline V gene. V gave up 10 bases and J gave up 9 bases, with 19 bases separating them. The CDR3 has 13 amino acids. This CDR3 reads CATSPGVGVEQFF. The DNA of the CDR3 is TGTGCCACCTCACCGGGGGTCGGCGTTGAGCAGTTCTTC. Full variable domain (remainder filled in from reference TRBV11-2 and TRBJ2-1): EAGVAQSPRYKIIEKRQSVAFWCNPISGHATLYWYQQILGQGPKLLIQFQNNGVVDDSQLPKDRFSAERLKGVDSTLKIQPAKLEDSAVYLCATSPGVGVEQFFGPGTRLTVL.

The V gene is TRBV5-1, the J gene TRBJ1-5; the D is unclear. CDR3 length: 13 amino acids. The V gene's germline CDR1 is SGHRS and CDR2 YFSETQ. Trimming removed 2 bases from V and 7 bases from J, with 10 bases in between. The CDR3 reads CASSFGSEQPQHF. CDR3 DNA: TGCGCCAGCAGCTTCGGGTCTGAACAGCCCCAGCATTTT.

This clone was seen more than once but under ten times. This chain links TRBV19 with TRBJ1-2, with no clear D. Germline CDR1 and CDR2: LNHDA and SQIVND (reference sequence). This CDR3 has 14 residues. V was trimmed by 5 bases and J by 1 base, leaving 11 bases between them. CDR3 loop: CASSPSGLNYGYTF. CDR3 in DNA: TGTGCCAGTAGTCCTTCAGGTCTTAACTATGGCTACACCTTC.

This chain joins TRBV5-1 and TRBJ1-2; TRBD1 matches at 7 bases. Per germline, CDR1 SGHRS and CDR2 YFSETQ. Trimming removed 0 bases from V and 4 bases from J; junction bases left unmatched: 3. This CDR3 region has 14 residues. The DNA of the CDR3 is TGCGCCAGCAGCTTGGGACAGGGCCCCTATGGCTACACCTTC. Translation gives CASSLGQGPYGYTF.